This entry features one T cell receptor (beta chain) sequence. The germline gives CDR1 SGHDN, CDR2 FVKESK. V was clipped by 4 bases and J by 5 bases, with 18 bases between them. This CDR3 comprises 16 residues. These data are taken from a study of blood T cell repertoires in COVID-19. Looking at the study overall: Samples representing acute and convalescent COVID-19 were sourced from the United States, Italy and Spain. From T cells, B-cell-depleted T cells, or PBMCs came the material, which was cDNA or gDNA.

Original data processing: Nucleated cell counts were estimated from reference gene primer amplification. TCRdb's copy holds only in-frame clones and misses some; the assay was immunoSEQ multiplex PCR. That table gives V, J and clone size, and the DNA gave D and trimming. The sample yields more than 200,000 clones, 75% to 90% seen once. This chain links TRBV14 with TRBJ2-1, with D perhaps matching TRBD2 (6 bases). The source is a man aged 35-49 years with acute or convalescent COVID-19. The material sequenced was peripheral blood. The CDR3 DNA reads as TGTGCCAGCAGCCCCGGGAGTCTTAGTGAGAACAATGAGCAGTTCTTC. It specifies CASSPGSLSENNEQFF.